The 18 T cell receptor beta chains given below trace back to one sample, sequenced in a study of blood T cell repertoires in COVID-19. TCRdb's copy holds only in-frame clones and misses some; the assay was immunoSEQ multiplex PCR. The data hold about 410,000 clones, with around 89% observed a single time. Sequenced sample: peripheral blood. The receptor source for this set is a woman in her forties with COVID-19, enrolled during active disease.

This clone was recorded a few times. This chain joins TRBV5-8 and TRBJ1-5; D gene unclear. Trimming stripped 1 base from V and 1 base from J, with 9 bases between. The germline V gene encodes CDR1 SGHTS and CDR2 YDEGEE. The CDR3 has 15 amino acids. Here the CDR3 reads CASSLSGGSNQPQHF. The CDR3 coding sequence is TGTGCCAGCAGCTTGTCGGGAGGGAGCAATCAGCCCCAGCATTTT.

This chain links TRBV15 with TRBJ1-2; unclear D gene. The V gene's germline CDR1 is LNHNV and CDR2 YYDKDF (reference sequence). This CDR3 comprises 12 residues. V was clipped by 3 bases and J by 2 bases, with 4 bases between them. Here the CDR3 reads CATSSGNYGYTF. DNA for the CDR3: TGTGCCACCAGCAGTGGCAACTATGGCTACACCTTC.

The chain has TRBV30 and TRBJ1-1, with a tentative D call TRBD1 (5 bases). The germline CDR1 and CDR2 sequences are GTSNPN and SVGIG (reference sequence). The length of the CDR3 is 15 residues. V was pared by 0 bases and J by 2 bases, with 13 bases between. CDR3 protein: CAWSVLRGGNTEAFF. Written as DNA, the CDR3 is TGTGCCTGGAGTGTACTCCGGGGGGGAAACACTGAAGCTTTCTTT. The full variable domain, in which reference TRBV30 and TRBJ1-1 provide the parts outside the CDR3, is SQTIHQWPATLVQPVGSPLSLECTVEGTSNPNLYWYRQAAGRGLQLLFYSVGIGQISSEVPQNLSASRPQDRQFILSSKKLLLSDSGFYLCAWSVLRGGNTEAFFGQGTRLTVV.

The chain employs TRBV5-6 and TRBJ1-4, with D perhaps matching TRBD1 (5 bases). The length of the CDR3 is 17 residues. V dropped 4 bases and J dropped 3 bases, with 19 bases sitting between them. Germline V lookup: CDR1 SGHDT, CDR2 YYEEEE. The CDR3, as DNA: TGTGCCAGCAGCAATGGACCGAGCAGGGTAGCTAATGAAAAACTGTTTTTT. Translated: CASSNGPSRVANEKLFF.

On this clone: Since no conserved phenylalanine or tryptophan closes the CDR3, a read error is the likely cause. No DNA is shown, since the ends of the CDR3 on it are uncertain; the CDR3 is the one TCRdb lists. V is TRBV15 and J is TRBJ1-1. CDR1 and CDR2 from the germline V gene are LNHNV and YYDKDF (reference sequence). Ends included, the CDR3 has 12 residues. The CDR3 region is CATSRGGSLRRL.

This chain joins TRBV5-8 and TRBJ1-1; no clear D gene. Deletions cut 0 bases from V and 4 bases from J, with 7 bases between. Germline loops: CDR1 SGHTS, CDR2 YDEGEE. CDR3 length equals 13 residues. CDR3 region: CASSLGHLTEAFF. The CDR3 DNA sequence: TGTGCCAGCAGCTTGGGGCACCTCACTGAAGCTTTCTTT. The variable domain in full, completed from reference TRBV5-8 and TRBJ1-1, reads EAGVTQSPTHLIKTRGQQATLRCSPISGHTSVYWYQQALGLGLQFLLWYDEGEERNRGNFPPRFSGRQFPNYSSELNVNALELEDSALYLCASSLGHLTEAFFGQGTRLTVV.

The chain employs TRBV28 and TRBJ1-2, with 8 bases fitting TRBD1. The germline V gene encodes CDR1 MDHEN and CDR2 SYDVKM. CDR3 length: 15 residues. With 5 bases clipped from V and 5 bases from J, the junction kept 10 bases outside the gene matches. Written as DNA, the CDR3 is TGTGCCAGCAGTCTTCCCGGGACAGGTCTATATGGCTACACCTTC. Protein product: CASSLPGTGLYGYTF.

This clone was picked up one time. J is TRBJ2-1 and V is TRBV12-3 or TRBV12-4, with a tentative D call TRBD1 (6 bases). Deletions cut 3 bases from V and 5 bases from J, with 8 bases between. The CDR3 runs 13 residues. In DNA form, the CDR3 reads TGTGCCAGCAGTTTCCGACAGGACAATGAGCAGTTCTTC. It yields the protein CASSFRQDNEQFF.

V and J are TRBV15 and TRBJ1-1; D unresolved. Per germline, CDR1 LNHNV and CDR2 YYDKDF (reference sequence). Trimming pared 0 bases from V and 8 bases from J, leaving 7 bases between. The CDR3 covers 12 residues. CDR3 loop: CATSRDRSEAFF. DNA of the CDR3: TGTGCCACCAGCAGAGATCGGTCCGAAGCTTTCTTT.

The chain couples TRBV4-1 to TRBJ1-1; 9 nucleotides agree with TRBD1. This CDR3 has 15 residues. Germline V gene lookup returns CDR1 MGHRA and CDR2 YSYEKL. Germline trimming cut 2 bases from V and 4 bases from J; bases unmatched to any gene: 5. The CDR3 DNA reads TGCGCCAGCAGCCAACTCACAGGGGGCCTCACTGAAGCTTTCTTT. The encoded protein is CASSQLTGGLTEAFF.

This chain connects TRBV2 to TRBJ2-1; the match to TRBD2 covers 8 bases. Germline lookup yields CDR1 SNHLY and CDR2 FYNNEI. The length of the CDR3 is 16 residues. V shed 6 bases and J 5 bases; nucleotides not matched to a gene: 12. CDR3 sequence reads: CASRGAGKRGNNEQFF. The CDR3 DNA follows: TGTGCCAGCAGGGGCGCCGGGAAGCGGGGGAACAATGAGCAGTTCTTC.

The chain recombines TRBV19 with TRBJ1-1, with 7 nucleotides matching TRBD1. This CDR3 contains 13 residues. Germline V gives CDR1 LNHDA, CDR2 SQIVND (reference sequence). V lost 7 bases to trimming and J lost 4 bases; unmatched junction nucleotides: 6. The CDR3 is CASNKHRGTEAFF. The DNA for the CDR3 is TGTGCCAGTAACAAACACAGGGGCACTGAAGCTTTCTTT.

This chain joins TRBV12-3 or TRBV12-4 and TRBJ1-5, with unresolved D. The CDR3 extends over 13 amino acids. Trimming shortened V by 2 bases and J by 5 bases, and 7 bases separated the two germline ends. The CDR3 sequence is CASSLSPHQPQHF. The CDR3 nucleotides are TGTGCCAGCAGTTTATCCCCTCATCAGCCCCAGCATTTT.

The chain carries TRBV5-6 and TRBJ2-1; 11 nucleotides align to TRBD2. CDR3 length: 18 amino acids. CDR1 and CDR2 (germline): SGHDT, YYEEEE. The trim removed 2 bases at V and 4 bases at J, leaving 11 bases unmatched. As DNA, the CDR3 is TGTGCCAGCAGCTTCTCCTTCACTAGCGGGGGATTATACAATGAGCAGTTCTTC. Protein: CASSFSFTSGGLYNEQFF.

The chain recombines TRBV9 with TRBJ2-7; weak D call: TRBD1 (5 bases). This CDR3 contains 13 residues. From germline, CDR1 is SGDLS and CDR2 YYNGEE. V shed 4 bases and J shed 5 bases, with 13 bases lying between them. The CDR3 here is CASSLRQLDEQYF. Written as DNA, the CDR3 is TGTGCCAGCAGCCTACGACAGCTGGACGAGCAGTACTTC.

In this sample, this clone turned up once. V and J are TRBV27 and TRBJ1-5; 9 bases are shared with TRBD1. The CDR3 totals 16 residues. V gave up 6 bases and J gave up 5 bases; unmatched junction bases: 11. Per the germline V gene, CDR1 is MNHEY and CDR2 is SMNVEV (reference sequence). The CDR3 here is CASRRNTRQGDQPQHF. The CDR3 nucleotides are TGTGCCAGCAGAAGAAATACCCGACAGGGGGATCAGCCCCAGCATTTT.

The V call is TRBV4-3, the J call TRBJ2-1; 7 bases match TRBD2. The CDR3 totals 14 residues. CDR1 LGHNA and CDR2 YSLEER come from the germline V gene. The J segment lost 8 bases and the V segment lost 1 base, leaving 5 bases of the junction unmatched. The CDR3 DNA reads as TGCGCCAGCAGCCAAGGCCCTAGCGGTTATGAGCAGTTCTTC. Amino acids: CASSQGPSGYEQFF.

For this clone: Other DNA sequences in this specimen translate into the identical CDR3. This rearrangement joins TRBV27 to TRBJ1-1; maybe TRBD1 (5 bases). The CDR3 spans 13 residues. Trimming stripped 3 bases from V and 1 base from J, with 6 bases between. Germline assignment: CDR1 MNHEY and CDR2 SMNVEV (reference sequence). The CDR3 bases are TGTGCCAGCAGTTTTACAGGGAACACTGAAGCTTTCTTT. Translation gives CASSFTGNTEAFF.